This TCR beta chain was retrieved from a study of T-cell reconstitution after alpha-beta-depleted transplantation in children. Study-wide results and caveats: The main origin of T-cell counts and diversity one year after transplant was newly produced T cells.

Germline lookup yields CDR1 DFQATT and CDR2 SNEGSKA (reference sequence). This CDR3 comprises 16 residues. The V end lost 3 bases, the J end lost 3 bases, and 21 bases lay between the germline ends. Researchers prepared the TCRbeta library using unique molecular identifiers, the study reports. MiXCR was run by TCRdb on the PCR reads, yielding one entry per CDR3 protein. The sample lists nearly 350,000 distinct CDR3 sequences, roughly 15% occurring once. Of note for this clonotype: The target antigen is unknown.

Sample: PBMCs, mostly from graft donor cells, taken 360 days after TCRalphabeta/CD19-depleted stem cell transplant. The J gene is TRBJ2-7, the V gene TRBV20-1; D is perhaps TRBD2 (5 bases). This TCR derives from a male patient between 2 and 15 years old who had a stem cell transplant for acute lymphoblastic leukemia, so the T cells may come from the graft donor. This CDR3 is CSASPYPPTGFYEQYF. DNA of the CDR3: TGCAGTGCTAGCCCCTATCCTCCCACGGGGTTCTACGAGCAGTACTTC.